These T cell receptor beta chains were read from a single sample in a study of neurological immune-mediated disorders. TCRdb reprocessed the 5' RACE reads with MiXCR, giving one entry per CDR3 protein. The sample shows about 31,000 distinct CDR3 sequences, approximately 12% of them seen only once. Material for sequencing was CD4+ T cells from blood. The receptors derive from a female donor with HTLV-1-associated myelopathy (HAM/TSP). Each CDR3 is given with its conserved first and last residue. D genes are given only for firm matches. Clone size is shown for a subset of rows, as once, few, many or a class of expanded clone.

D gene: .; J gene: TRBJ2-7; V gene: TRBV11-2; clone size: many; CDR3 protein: CASSSSLGPGVLREQYF; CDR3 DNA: TGTGCCAGCAGCTCCTCCCTGGGGCCAGGGGTGCTACGGGAGCAGTACTTC
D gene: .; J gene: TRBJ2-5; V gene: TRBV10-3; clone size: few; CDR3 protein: CAISEADHPGTQYF; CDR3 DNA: TGTGCCATCAGTGAGGCGGACCACCCGGGGACCCAGTACTTC
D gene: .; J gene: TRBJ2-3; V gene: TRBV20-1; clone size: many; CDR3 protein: CSAHPPTSREHADTQYF; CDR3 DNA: TGCAGTGCTCACCCCCCGACTAGTAGGGAGCATGCAGATACGCAGTATTTT
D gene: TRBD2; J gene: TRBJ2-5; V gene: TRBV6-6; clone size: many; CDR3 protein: CASTPTSGSGRQETQYF; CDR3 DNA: TGTGCCAGCACCCCGACTAGCGGGAGTGGTCGCCAAGAGACCCAGTACTTC
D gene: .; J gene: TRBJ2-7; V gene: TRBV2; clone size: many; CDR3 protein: CASSDYSSSYEQYF; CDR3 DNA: TGTGCCAGCAGTGACTATTCGAGCTCCTACGAGCAGTACTTC
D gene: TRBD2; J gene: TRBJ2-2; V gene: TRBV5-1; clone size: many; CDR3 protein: CASSRGDSNTGELFF; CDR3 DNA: TGCGCCAGCAGCCGGGGGGACTCCAACACCGGGGAGCTGTTTTTT
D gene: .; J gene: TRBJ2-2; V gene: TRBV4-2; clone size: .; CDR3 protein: CASSQDGGIGNTGELFF; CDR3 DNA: TGTGCCAGCAGCCAAGATGGGGGGATCGGTAACACCGGGGAGCTGTTTTTT
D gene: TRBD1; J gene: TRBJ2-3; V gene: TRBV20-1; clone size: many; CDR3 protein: CSANTGGGGADTQYF; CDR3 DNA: TGCAGTGCTAATACAGGGGGCGGGGGAGCAGATACGCAGTATTTT
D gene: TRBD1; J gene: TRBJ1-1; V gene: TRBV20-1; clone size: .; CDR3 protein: CSGYRGDHTGAFF; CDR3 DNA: TGCAGTGGCTACAGGGGGGATCATACTGGAGCTTTCTTT
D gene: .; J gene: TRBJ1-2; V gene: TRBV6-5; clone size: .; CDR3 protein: CASSYDNSPGDGYTF; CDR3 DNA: TGTGCCAGCAGTTACGACAATTCGCCAGGGGATGGCTACACCTTC
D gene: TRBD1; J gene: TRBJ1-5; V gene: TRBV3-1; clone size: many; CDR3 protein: CASSPRTGRNQPQHF; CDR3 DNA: TGTGCCAGCAGCCCTCGGACAGGTCGCAATCAGCCCCAGCATTTT
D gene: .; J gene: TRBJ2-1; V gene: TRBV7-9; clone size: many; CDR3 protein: CASSRGLAEQFF; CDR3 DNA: TGTGCCAGCAGCCGGGGGCTCGCTGAGCAGTTCTTC
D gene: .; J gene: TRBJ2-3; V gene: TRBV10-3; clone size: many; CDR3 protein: CAISEGGARSDTQYF; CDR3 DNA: TGTGCCATCAGTGAGGGGGGTGCGAGGTCAGATACGCAGTATTTT
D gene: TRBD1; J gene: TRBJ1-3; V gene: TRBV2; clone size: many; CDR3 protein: CASRTDRVDGNTIYF; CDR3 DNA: TGTGCCAGCAGGACAGACAGGGTCGACGGAAACACCATATATTTT
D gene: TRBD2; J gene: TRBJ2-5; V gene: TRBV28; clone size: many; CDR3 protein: CASSSGLIAGGQETQYF; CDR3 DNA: TGTGCCAGCAGTTCGGGACTAATAGCGGGGGGGCAGGAGACCCAGTACTTC
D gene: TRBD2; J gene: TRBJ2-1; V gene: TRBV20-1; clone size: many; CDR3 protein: CSARVERGGRGEQFF; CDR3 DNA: TGCAGTGCTAGAGTGGAGCGGGGGGGTAGAGGAGAGCAGTTCTTC